This TCR beta chain was sequenced in a study of T cell changes during pregnancy in multiple sclerosis. Clones were read by immunoSEQ multiplex PCR, and TCRdb kept only the in-frame ones, dropping some. Counted here are about 85,000 clones, approximately 93% occurring once; the ten biggest clones make up approximately 2.4%. CDR3 size: 13 residues. V shed 2 bases and J shed 5 bases, with 9 bases lying between them. CDR1 and CDR2 from the germline V gene are MNHNS and SASEGT. This clone came up once. The chain carries TRBV6-1 and TRBJ1-2, with no clear D. The sample consisted of peripheral blood, taken in the first trimester of pregnancy. This sequence originates from a female donor with multiple sclerosis, enrolled in a pregnancy study. The CDR3 here is CASSEQSSYGYTF. CDR3 DNA: TGTGCCAGCAGTGAACAGTCATCATATGGCTACACCTTC.